One TCR beta chain is described in this entry. Trimming shortened V by 5 bases and J by 5 bases, and 16 bases separated the two germline ends. Looked up from germline, CDR1 is SEHNR and CDR2 is FQNEAQ (reference sequence). The CDR3 is made up of 15 amino acids. This sample was included in a study of blood T cell repertoires in COVID-19. Study information: Whether acute or convalescent, the COVID-19 samples came from the United States, Italy and Spain. Nucleic acid was either cDNA or gDNA, and it came from T cells, B-cell-depleted T cells, or PBMCs.

Original analysis: Quantification of nucleated cells was approximated via reference gene primer amplification. Only in-frame clones appear in the TCRdb table, and some are missing; sequencing was by immunoSEQ multiplex PCR. V, J and clone size derive from that table, while D and trimming were established from the DNA sequence. This table has 68,000 or so clones, around 80% appearing once. The chain recombines TRBV7-9 with TRBJ2-1; possibly TRBD2 for D (6 bases). Sequenced material: peripheral blood. The TCR was taken from a human donor in a cohort sampled during active COVID-19. CDR3 in DNA: TGTGCCAGCAGCCATTTTAAACTAGCAGACAATGAGCAGTTCTTC. Amino acid sequence: CASSHFKLADNEQFF.